Listed below are T cell receptor beta chains from one sample, sequenced in a study of T cell responses to AZD1222 COVID-19 vaccine. TCRdb keeps only in-frame clones here, not all; method: immunoSEQ multiplex PCR. This sample has about 140,000 clones, with just over 90% found just once. This material consisted of peripheral blood, taken on day 0 of AZD1222 vaccination. These receptors all come from an adult in good health. CDR3s include the opening cysteine and the closing phenylalanine or tryptophan. D genes are given only for firm matches.

v_call,d_call,cdr3_aa
TRBV11-3,.,CASSLLGWAQGDERYF
TRBV10-3,TRBD1,CAITGTGTLGGYTF
TRBV6-5,.,CASSAMQTQETQYF
TRBV10-3,.,CAISEGVFSGNTIYF
TRBV3-1/TRBV3-2,.,CASSQGTSVRAFF
TRBV3-1/TRBV3-2,.,CASSPTSSPQTQYF
TRBV3-1/TRBV3-2,.,CASRRHSYGYTF
TRBV3-1/TRBV3-2,TRBD2,CASSQDRLAGGLSYEQYF
TRBV7-2,.,CASSLEGNSHNEQFF
TRBV19,.,CASSIAGRNEKLFF
TRBV4-3,.,CASSQTWASSYNEQFF
TRBV6-6,.,CASSYLDWGGETQYF
TRBV2,.,CASSDRAPGTQYF
TRBV6-2/TRBV6-3,.,CASSDGQRGTEAFF
TRBV10-3,TRBD1,CAISETGDQPQHF
TRBV27,.,CASSFMSPSYNSPLHF
TRBV30,.,CAWSDRQALHF
TRBV6-5,.,CASRLLNTEAFF
TRBV18,TRBD1,CASSPQAGTGVLGYTF
TRBV7-9,.,CASSLLGPNQPQHF
TRBV5-1,TRBD1,CATSQLGQGTKETQYF
TRBV19,TRBD2,CASSGTSGPPGNEQFF
TRBV5-1,TRBD2,CASSQRGSSGDRTDTQYF
TRBV5-4,TRBD1,CASTDGRTGYSGYTF
TRBV19,.,CASTQDPNTEAFF
TRBV20-1,.,CSASVGVGETQYF
TRBV11-3,.,CASSLRPTNTGELFF
TRBV29-1,.,CSVEMMNTEAFF
TRBV19,TRBD1,CASSIEGTGAETQYF
TRBV5-4,TRBD1,CASSPQGQGTGELFF
TRBV9,.,CASSDPTGRNTEAFF
TRBV19,TRBD1,CASSPDRADTQYF